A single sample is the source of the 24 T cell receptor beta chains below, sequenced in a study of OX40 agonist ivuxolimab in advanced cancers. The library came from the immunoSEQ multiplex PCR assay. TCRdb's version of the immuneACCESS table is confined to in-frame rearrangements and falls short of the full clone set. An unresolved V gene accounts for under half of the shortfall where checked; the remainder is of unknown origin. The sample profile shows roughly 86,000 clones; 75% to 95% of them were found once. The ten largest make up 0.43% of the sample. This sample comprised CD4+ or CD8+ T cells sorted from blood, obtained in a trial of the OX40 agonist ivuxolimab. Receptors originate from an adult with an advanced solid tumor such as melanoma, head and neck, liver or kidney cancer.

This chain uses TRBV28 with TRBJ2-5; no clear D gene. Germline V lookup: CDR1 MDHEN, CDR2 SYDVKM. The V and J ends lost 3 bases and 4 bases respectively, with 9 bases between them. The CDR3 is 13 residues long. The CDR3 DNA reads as TGTGCCAGCAGTTTCGGTGCGAGAGAGACCCAGTACTTC. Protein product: CASSFGARETQYF.

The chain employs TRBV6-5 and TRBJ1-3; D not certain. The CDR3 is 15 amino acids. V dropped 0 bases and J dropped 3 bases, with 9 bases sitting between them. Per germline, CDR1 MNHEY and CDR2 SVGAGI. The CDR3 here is CASSYSPRNGNTIYF. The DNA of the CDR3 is TGTGCCAGCAGTTACTCCCCGAGGAATGGAAACACCATATATTTT.

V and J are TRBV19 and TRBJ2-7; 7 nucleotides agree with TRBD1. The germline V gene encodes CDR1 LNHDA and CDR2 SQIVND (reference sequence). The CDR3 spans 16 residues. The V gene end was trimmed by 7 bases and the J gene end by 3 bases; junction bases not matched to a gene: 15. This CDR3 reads CASTRAGQVGVYEQYF. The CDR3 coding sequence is TGTGCCAGTACAAGAGCTGGACAGGTTGGAGTCTACGAGCAGTACTTC.

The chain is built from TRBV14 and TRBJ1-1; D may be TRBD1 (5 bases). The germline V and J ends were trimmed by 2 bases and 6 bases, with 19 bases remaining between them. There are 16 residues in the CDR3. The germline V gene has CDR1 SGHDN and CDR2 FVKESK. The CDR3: CASSQLASDSRAEAFF. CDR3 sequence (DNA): TGTGCCAGCAGCCAACTGGCTAGCGACAGTCGCGCTGAAGCTTTCTTT.

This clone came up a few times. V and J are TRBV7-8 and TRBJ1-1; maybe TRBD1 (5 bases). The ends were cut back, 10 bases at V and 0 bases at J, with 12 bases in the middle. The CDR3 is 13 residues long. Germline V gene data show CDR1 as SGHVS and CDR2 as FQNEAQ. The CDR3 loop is CATQTVMNTEAFF. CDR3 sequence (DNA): TGTGCCACCCAGACAGTCATGAACACTGAAGCTTTCTTT.

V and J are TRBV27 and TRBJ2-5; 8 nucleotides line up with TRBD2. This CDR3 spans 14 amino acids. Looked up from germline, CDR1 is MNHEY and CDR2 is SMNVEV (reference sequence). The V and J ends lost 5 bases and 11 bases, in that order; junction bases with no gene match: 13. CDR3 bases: TGTGCCAGCAGTCAAGCGGGGGCCTCACGGAAGCAGTACTTC. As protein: CASSQAGASRKQYF.

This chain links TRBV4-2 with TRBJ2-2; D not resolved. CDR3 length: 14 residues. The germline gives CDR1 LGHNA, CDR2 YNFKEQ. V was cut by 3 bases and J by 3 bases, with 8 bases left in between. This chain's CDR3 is CASSQEGDTGELFF. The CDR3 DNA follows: TGTGCCAGCAGCCAGGAAGGCGACACCGGGGAGCTGTTTTTT.

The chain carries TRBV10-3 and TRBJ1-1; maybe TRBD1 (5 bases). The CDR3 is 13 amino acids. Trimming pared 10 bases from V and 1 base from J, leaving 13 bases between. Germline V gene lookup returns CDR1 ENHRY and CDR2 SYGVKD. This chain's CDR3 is CATGSQGNTEAFF. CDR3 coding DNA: TGTGCCACCGGGTCCCAGGGGAACACTGAAGCTTTCTTT.

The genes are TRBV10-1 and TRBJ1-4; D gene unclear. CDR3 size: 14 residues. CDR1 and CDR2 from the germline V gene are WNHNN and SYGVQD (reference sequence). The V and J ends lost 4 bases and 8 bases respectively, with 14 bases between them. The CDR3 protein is CASSAVGVGEKLFF. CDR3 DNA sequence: TGCGCCAGCAGTGCTGTTGGGGTCGGGGAAAAACTGTTTTTT.

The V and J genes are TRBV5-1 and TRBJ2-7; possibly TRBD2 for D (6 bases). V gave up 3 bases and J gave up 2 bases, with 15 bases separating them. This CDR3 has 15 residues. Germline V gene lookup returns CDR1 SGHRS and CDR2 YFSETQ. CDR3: CASSSTGLAPYEQYF. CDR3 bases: TGCGCCAGCAGCTCCACGGGACTCGCCCCCTACGAGCAGTACTTC.

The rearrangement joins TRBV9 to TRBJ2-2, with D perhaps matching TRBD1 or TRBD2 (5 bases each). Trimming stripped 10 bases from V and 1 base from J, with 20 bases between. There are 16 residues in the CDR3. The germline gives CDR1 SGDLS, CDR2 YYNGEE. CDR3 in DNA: TGTGCCTCCTCCTTTTCCGGGACGGGGAACACCGGGGAGCTGTTTTTT. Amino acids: CASSFSGTGNTGELFF.

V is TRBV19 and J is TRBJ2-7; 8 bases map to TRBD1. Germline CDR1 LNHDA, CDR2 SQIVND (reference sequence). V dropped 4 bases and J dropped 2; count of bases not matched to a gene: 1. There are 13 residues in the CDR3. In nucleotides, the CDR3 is TGTGCCAGTAGTAGGACAGGGCCCTACGAGCAGTACTTC. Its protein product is CASSRTGPYEQYF.

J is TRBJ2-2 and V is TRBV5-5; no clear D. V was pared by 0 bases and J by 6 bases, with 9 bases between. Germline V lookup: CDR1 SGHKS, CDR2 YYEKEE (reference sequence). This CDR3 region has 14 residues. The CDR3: CASSLEGSAGELFF. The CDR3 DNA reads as TGTGCCAGCAGCTTGGAAGGGTCTGCCGGGGAGCTGTTTTTT.

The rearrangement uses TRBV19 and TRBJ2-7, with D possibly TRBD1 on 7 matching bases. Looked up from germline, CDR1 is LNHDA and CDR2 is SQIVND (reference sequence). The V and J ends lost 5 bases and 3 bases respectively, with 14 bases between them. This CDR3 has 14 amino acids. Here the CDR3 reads CASSPQGGGYEQYF. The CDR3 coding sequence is TGTGCCAGTAGTCCCCAGGGGGGAGGCTACGAGCAGTACTTC.

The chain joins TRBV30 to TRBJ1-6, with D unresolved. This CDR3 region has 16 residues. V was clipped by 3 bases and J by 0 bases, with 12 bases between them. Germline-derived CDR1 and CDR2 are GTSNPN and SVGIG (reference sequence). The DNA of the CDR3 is TGTGCCTGGAGCACACGGGAGAGCTCCTATAATTCACCCCTCCACTTT. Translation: CAWSTRESSYNSPLHF.

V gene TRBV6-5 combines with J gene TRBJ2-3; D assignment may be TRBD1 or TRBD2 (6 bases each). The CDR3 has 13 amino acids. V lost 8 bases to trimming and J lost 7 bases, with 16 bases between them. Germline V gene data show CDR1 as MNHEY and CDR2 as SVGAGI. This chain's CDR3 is CASEGGIRNTQYF. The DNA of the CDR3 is TGTGCCAGCGAGGGGGGCATTCGAAATACGCAGTATTTT.

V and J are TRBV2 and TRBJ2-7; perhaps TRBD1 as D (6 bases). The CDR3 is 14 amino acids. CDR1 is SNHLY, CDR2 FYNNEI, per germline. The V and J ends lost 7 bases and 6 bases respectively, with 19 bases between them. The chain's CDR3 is CASTLRGLLAEQYF. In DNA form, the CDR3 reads TGTGCCAGCACCCTCAGGGGCCTCCTCGCCGAGCAGTACTTC.

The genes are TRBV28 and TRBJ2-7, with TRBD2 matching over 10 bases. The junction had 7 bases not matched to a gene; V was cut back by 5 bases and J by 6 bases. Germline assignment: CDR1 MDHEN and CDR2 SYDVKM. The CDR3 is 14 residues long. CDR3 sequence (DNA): TGTGCCAGCAGTCGCAGCGGGAGGGCCGGCGAGCAGTACTTC. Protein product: CASSRSGRAGEQYF.

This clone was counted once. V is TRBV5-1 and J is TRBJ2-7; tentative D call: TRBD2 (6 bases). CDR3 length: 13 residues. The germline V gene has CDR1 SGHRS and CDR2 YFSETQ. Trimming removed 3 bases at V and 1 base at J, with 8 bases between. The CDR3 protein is CASSWRGSYEQYF. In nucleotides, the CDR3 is TGCGCCAGCAGCTGGAGGGGTTCCTACGAGCAGTACTTC.

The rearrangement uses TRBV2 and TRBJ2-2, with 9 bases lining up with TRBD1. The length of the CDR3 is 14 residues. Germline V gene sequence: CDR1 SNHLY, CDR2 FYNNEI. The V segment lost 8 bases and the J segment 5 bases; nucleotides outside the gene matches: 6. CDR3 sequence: CASWTGAGTGELFF. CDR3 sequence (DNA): TGTGCCAGCTGGACAGGGGCAGGGACCGGGGAGCTGTTTTTT.

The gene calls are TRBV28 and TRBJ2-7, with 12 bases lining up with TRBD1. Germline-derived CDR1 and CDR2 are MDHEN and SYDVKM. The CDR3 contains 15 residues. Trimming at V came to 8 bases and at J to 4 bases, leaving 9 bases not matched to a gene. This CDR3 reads CASWSLGQGAYEQYF. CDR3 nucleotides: TGTGCCAGCTGGTCGTTGGGACAGGGGGCTTACGAGCAGTACTTC.

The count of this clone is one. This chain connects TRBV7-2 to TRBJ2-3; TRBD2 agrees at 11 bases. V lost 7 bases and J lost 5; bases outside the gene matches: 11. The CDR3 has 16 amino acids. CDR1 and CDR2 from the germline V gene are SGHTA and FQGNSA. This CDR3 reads CASTRGPGLAEDTQYF. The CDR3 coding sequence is TGTGCCAGCACTCGGGGACCGGGACTAGCGGAAGATACGCAGTATTTT.

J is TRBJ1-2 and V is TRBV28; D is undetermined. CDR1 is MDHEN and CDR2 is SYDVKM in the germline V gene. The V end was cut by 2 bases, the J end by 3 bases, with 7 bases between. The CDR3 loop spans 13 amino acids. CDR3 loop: CASSLGLDYGYTF. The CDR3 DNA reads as TGTGCCAGCAGTTTAGGCCTTGACTATGGCTACACCTTC.

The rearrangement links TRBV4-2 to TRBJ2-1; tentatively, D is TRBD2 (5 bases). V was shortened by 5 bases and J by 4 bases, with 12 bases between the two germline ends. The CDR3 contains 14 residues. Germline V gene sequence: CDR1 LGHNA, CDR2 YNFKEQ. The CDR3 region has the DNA TGTGCCAGCAGCTCGGCGGACTCTTACAATGAGCAGTTCTTC. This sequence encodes CASSSADSYNEQFF.